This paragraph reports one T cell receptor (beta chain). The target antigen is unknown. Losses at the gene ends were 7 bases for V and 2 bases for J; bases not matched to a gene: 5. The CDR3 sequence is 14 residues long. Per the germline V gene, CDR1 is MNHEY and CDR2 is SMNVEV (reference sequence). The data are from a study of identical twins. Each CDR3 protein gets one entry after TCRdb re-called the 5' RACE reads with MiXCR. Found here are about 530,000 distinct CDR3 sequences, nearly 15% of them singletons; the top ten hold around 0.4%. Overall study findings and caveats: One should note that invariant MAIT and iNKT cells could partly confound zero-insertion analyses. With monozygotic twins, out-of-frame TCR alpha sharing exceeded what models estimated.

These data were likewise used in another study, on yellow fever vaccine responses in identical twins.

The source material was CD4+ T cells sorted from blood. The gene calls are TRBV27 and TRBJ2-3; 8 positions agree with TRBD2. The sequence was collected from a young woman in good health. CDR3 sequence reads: CASTRGAHTDTQYF. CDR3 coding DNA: TGTGCCAGCACGCGGGGGGCTCACACAGATACGCAGTATTTT.